Sequencing of this TCR beta chain was carried out in a study of OX40 agonist ivuxolimab in advanced cancers. Study-level information: With a range of about 23 to 90, age averaged approximately 54 years, and around 83% were male.

General study findings and limits: The study observed clonal expansion of CD4+ and CD8+ blood T cells by week 6 at 0.1 to 3.0 mg/kg.

Generated by immunoSEQ multiplex PCR, the TCRdb table keeps only in-frame clones and is missing some. The sample consists of 85,000 to 90,000 clones, approximately 85% of them appearing once. The sampling schedule covered blood at baseline, cycle 4 day 1, and cycle 7 day 1. This clone has only a few counts. The antigen is not known. Trimming pared 7 bases from V and 5 bases from J, leaving 17 bases between. Germline V gene sequence: CDR1 MDHEN, CDR2 SYDVKM. The CDR3 is 14 amino acids. This sequence joins TRBV28 and TRBJ1-2, with D perhaps matching TRBD1 (5 bases). The receptor comes from an adult with an advanced solid tumor such as melanoma, head and neck, liver or kidney cancer. The sample in question was CD4+ or CD8+ T cells sorted from blood, obtained in a trial of the OX40 agonist ivuxolimab. The DNA of the CDR3 is TGTGCCAGCACCCAGGCAGGTCAGGGATATGGCTACACCTTC. Translated, it gives CASTQAGQGYGYTF.